What follows are 13 T cell receptor beta chains derived from one specimen sequenced in a study of T cell repertoires in cytomegalovirus infection. TCRdb analysed the reads with MiXCR anew, one entry per CDR3 protein. The table includes about 920,000 distinct CDR3 sequences, roughly 30% detected once. Their antigen targets remain unknown. Sequences were derived from cultured CD8+ T cells from PBMCs, sampled from culture after CMV antigen stimulation. Receptor source: a human donor in good health (CMV status not recorded). Some clones in this sample may be carry-over from other donors' samples.

The CDR3 loop is CASSLDPAGPTYGYTF. The CDR3 nucleotides read TGTGCCAGCAGCTTGGACCCGGCAGGGCCAACCTATGGCTACACCTTC. The V call is TRBV7-6, the J call TRBJ1-2, with D perhaps matching TRBD1 (5 bases). Between the trimmed V and J ends, which lost 3 bases and 4 bases, there was a span of 18 bases. The length of the CDR3 is 16 residues. Germline CDR1 and CDR2: SGHVS and FNYEAQ. Looking up the rest from reference TRBV7-6 and TRBJ1-2 gives the full variable domain: GAGVSQSPRYKVTKRGQDVALRCDPISGHVSLYWYRQALGQGPEFLTYFNYEAQQDKSGLPNDRFSAERPEGSISTLTIQRTEQRDSAMYRCASSLDPAGPTYGYTFGSGTRLTVV.

The chain is built from TRBV7-9 and TRBJ2-2; 8 bases fit TRBD1. CDR3 size: 15 residues. Germline V CDR1 and CDR2: SEHNR, FQNEAQ (reference sequence). V trimming: 6 bases; J trimming: 2 bases; junction bases outside the gene matches: 5. CDR3 DNA sequence: TGTGCCAGCAGATCCAGGGGGCCTAACACCGGGGAGCTGTTTTTT. The encoded protein is CASRSRGPNTGELFF.

This clonotype was found once. The chain uses TRBV7-6 and TRBJ1-4; D gene unclear. Trimming left V 8 bases short and J 0 bases short, with 7 bases between. The CDR3 is 13 residues long. Germline V gives CDR1 SGHVS, CDR2 FNYEAQ. CDR3 coding DNA: TGTGCCAGCTGGGAGGCAACTAATGAAAAACTGTTTTTT. This codes for CASWEATNEKLFF.

This chain connects TRBV7-6 to TRBJ2-2; 7 bases are shared with TRBD1. This CDR3 is built from 15 residues. CDR1 and CDR2 (germline): SGHVS, FNYEAQ. The V gene end was trimmed by 4 bases and the J gene end by 1 base; junction bases not matched to a gene: 3. CDR3 in DNA: TGTGCCAGCAGCTACTACAGGGGGAACACCGGGGAGCTGTTTTTT. It is translated as CASSYYRGNTGELFF. The variable domain in full, with the rest retrieved from reference TRBV7-6 and TRBJ2-2, is GAGVSQSPRYKVTKRGQDVALRCDPISGHVSLYWYRQALGQGPEFLTYFNYEAQQDKSGLPNDRFSAERPEGSISTLTIQRTEQRDSAMYRCASSYYRGNTGELFFGEGSRLTVL.

This sequence joins TRBV7-8 and TRBJ2-7; TRBD1 aligns across 10 bases. V lost 5 bases and J lost 1; bases outside the gene matches: 5. Per germline, CDR1 SGHVS and CDR2 FQNEAQ. The CDR3 runs to 15 residues. The CDR3 DNA follows: TGTGCCAGCAGCATGCCGGGACAGGGGTCCTACGAGCAGTACTTC. Its protein is CASSMPGQGSYEQYF.

This clonotype has only a few counts. CDR3 loop: CASKLAGGPGEQFF. CDR3 bases: TGTGCCAGCAAACTAGCGGGGGGGCCTGGTGAGCAGTTCTTC. The chain carries TRBV28 and TRBJ2-1; TRBD2 matches 13 bases. CDR1 MDHEN and CDR2 SYDVKM come from the germline V gene. Losses at the gene ends were 7 bases for V and 9 bases for J; bases not matched to a gene: 6. The CDR3 covers 14 residues.

The genes are TRBV10-3 and TRBJ1-1, with D perhaps TRBD1 (6 bases). In germline, CDR1 is ENHRY, CDR2 SYGVKD. Trimming stripped 2 bases from V and 5 bases from J, with 18 bases between. The CDR3 contains 16 residues. CDR3: CAISEVTGSRLTEAFF. CDR3 DNA sequence: TGTGCCATCAGTGAGGTAACAGGGTCAAGATTAACTGAAGCTTTCTTT.

In this sample, this clonotype turned up many times. This chain links TRBV12-3 or TRBV12-4 with TRBJ1-5; TRBD1 is a possible D gene (5 bases). The CDR3 is 14 amino acids. Between the trimmed V and J ends, which lost 6 bases and 1 base, there was a span of 10 bases. In DNA, the CDR3 is TGTGCCAGCAGCCCCTGGGACAGCAATCAGCCCCAGCATTTT. This codes for CASSPWDSNQPQHF.

The V call is TRBV19, the J call TRBJ2-2, with D hard to call. Between the trimmed V and J ends, which lost 9 bases and 5 bases, there was a span of 10 bases. This CDR3 is built from 12 residues. The germline V gene encodes CDR1 LNHDA and CDR2 SQIVND (reference sequence). The chain's CDR3 is CASHKRTGELFF. In DNA form, the CDR3 reads TGTGCCAGCCACAAACGGACCGGGGAGCTGTTTTTT.

This clonotype has just a few counts. The chain combines TRBV27 with TRBJ1-2; TRBD1 might be the D (6 bases). This CDR3 contains 15 residues. From germline, CDR1 is MNHEY and CDR2 SMNVEV (reference sequence). V was clipped by 6 bases and J by 3 bases, with 17 bases between them. CDR3 sequence: CASRSQGIRYYGYTF. The CDR3 DNA sequence: TGTGCCAGCAGATCACAGGGAATACGGTACTATGGCTACACCTTC.

This clonotype has a count of ten or more. This chain connects TRBV7-9 to TRBJ1-1, with D unclear. Germline values: CDR1 SEHNR, CDR2 FQNEAQ (reference sequence). The CDR3 contains 14 residues. The V end was cut by 4 bases, the J end by 0 bases, with 9 bases between. CDR3 nucleotides: TGTGCCAGCAGCTCGACCAGAATGAACACTGAAGCTTTCTTT. This translates into CASSSTRMNTEAFF.

This clonotype was detected many times. The V and J genes are TRBV7-6 and TRBJ2-1, with 8 bases that match TRBD2. The junction had 7 bases not matched to a gene; V was cut back by 6 bases and J by 3 bases. This CDR3 is 15 amino acids long. Germline loops: CDR1 SGHVS, CDR2 FNYEAQ. CDR3 protein: CASSPPGGLYNEQFF. The DNA for the CDR3 is TGTGCCAGCAGTCCACCGGGGGGGCTCTACAATGAGCAGTTCTTC.

On this clonotype: One end of the junction does not line up with germline, which may come from a read error. This chain uses TRBV10-3 with TRBJ2-3; 14 bases map to TRBD2. The CDR3 is made up of 16 amino acids. Germline CDR1 and CDR2: ENHRY and SYGVKD. In DNA form, the CDR3 reads TGTGACATCAGAACGACTAGCGGGGGGGATACAGATACGCAGTATTTT. Translation gives CDIRTTSGGDTDTQYF.